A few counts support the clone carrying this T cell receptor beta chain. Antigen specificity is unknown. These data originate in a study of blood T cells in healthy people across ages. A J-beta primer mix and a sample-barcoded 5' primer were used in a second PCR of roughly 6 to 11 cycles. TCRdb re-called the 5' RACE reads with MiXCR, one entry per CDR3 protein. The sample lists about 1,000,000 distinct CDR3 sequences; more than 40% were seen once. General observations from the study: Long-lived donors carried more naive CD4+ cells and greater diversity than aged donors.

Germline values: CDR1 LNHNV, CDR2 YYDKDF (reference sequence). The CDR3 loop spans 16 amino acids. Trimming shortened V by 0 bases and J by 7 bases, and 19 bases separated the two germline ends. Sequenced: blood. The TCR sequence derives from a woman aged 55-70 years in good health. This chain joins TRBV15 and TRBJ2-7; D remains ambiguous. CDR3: CATSRDIGVVSNEQYF. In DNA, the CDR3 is TGTGCCACCAGCAGAGATATTGGGGTGGTTAGTAATGAGCAGTACTTC.